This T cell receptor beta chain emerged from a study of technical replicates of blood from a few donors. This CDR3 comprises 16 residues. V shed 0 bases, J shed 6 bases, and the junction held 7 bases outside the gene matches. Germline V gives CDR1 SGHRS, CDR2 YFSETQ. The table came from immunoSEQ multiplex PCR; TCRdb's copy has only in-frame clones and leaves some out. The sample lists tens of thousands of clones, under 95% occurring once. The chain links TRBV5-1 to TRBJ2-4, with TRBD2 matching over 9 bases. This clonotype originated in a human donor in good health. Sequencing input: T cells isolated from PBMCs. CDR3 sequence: CASSLESSGSVNIQYF. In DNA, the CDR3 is TGCGCCAGCAGCTTGGAAAGTAGCGGGAGTGTAAACATTCAGTACTTC.